The present TCR beta chain was sequenced within a study of identical twins. General study results and limits: Within cord blood, abundant beta clonotypes carried fewer insertions, but memory repertoires showed no such trend. Diverse VJ usage suggested most zero-insertion clonotypes were not invariant T cells. Within beta out-of-frame sequences, the excess sharing observed between twins was weaker.

Template switching added a universal primer site, and cDNA bore unique molecular identifiers. TCRdb fed the 5' RACE reads into MiXCR, producing one record per CDR3 protein. The table records about 530,000 distinct CDR3 sequences, approximately 20% of them present only once. The CDR3 has 16 residues. V was trimmed by 7 bases and J by 4 bases, leaving 22 bases between them. Note on this clonotype: Its antigen is currently unknown.

The same data also went into a second study, on yellow fever vaccine responses in identical twins.

The TCR comes from a woman aged 18-35 years in good health. The rearrangement joins TRBV12-3 or TRBV12-4 to TRBJ1-2, with D possibly TRBD1 on 6 matching bases. The sequenced material came from CD4+ T cells sorted from blood. The CDR3 nucleotides are TGTGCCAGCACCCATGGGGACGGGGGGCAAGGCTATGGCTACACCTTC. Translation: CASTHGDGGQGYGYTF.